The rows below give T cell receptor beta chains drawn from one sample of a study of PD-1 blockade in classical Hodgkin lymphoma. Using immunoSEQ multiplex PCR, the repertoire was profiled, and TCRdb retains in-frame clones only, with some absent. The sample shows about 110,000 clones, 80% to 90% of them seen only once. Material: peripheral blood mononuclear cells (PBMCs), obtained before the second cycle of nivolumab. The receptor set was obtained from a human donor with classical Hodgkin lymphoma. CDR3s include the opening cysteine and the closing phenylalanine or tryptophan. A D gene is named only where the DNA matches it firmly. Expanded clones get a size class; other rows say once, few or many, or leave the size out.

d_call: .; j_call: TRBJ2-3; v_call: TRBV19; clone_size: .; cdr3_aa: CASSIEAGITDTQYF; cdr3_nt: TGTGCCAGTAGTATAGAAGCCGGTATCACAGATACGCAGTATTTT
d_call: .; j_call: TRBJ2-3; v_call: TRBV28; clone_size: .; cdr3_aa: CATRTASTDTQYF; cdr3_nt: TGTGCCACCAGGACAGCTAGCACAGATACGCAGTATTTT
d_call: .; j_call: TRBJ1-2; v_call: TRBV9; clone_size: once; cdr3_aa: CASSRPQLYGYTF; cdr3_nt: TGTGCCAGCAGCCGCCCCCAGCTCTATGGCTACACCTTC
d_call: TRBD1; j_call: TRBJ1-2; v_call: TRBV9; clone_size: .; cdr3_aa: CASKGADGYTF; cdr3_nt: TGTGCCAGCAAGGGGGCCGATGGCTACACCTTC
d_call: TRBD1; j_call: TRBJ2-5; v_call: TRBV7-9; clone_size: once; cdr3_aa: CASSAYRGGETQYF; cdr3_nt: TGTGCCAGCAGCGCCTACAGGGGCGGAGAGACCCAGTACTTC
d_call: .; j_call: TRBJ2-3; v_call: TRBV18; clone_size: .; cdr3_aa: CASSPGDTDTQYF; cdr3_nt: TGTGCCAGCTCACCAGGGGACACAGATACGCAGTATTTT
d_call: .; j_call: TRBJ1-5; v_call: TRBV19; clone_size: once; cdr3_aa: CASSIDLTANNQPQHF; cdr3_nt: TGTGCCAGTAGTATAGATCTCACGGCAAACAATCAGCCCCAGCATTTT
d_call: .; j_call: TRBJ1-1; v_call: TRBV11-2; clone_size: .; cdr3_aa: CASSLDVNTEAFF; cdr3_nt: TGTGCCAGCAGCTTAGACGTGAACACTGAAGCTTTCTTT
d_call: .; j_call: TRBJ1-5; v_call: TRBV7-2; clone_size: .; cdr3_aa: CASSLDRELGQPQHF; cdr3_nt: TGTGCCAGCAGCTTAGACAGGGAGTTAGGGCAGCCCCAGCATTTT
d_call: .; j_call: TRBJ1-5; v_call: TRBV19; clone_size: many; cdr3_aa: CASSIDRGGNQPQHF; cdr3_nt: TGTGCCAGTAGTATAGACCGAGGGGGAAATCAGCCCCAGCATTTT
d_call: TRBD2; j_call: TRBJ2-5; v_call: TRBV7-7; clone_size: .; cdr3_aa: CASSLAAGVGETQYF; cdr3_nt: TGTGCTAGCAGCTTAGCGGCGGGAGTGGGGGAGACCCAGTACTTC
d_call: TRBD2; j_call: TRBJ2-1; v_call: TRBV29-1; clone_size: .; cdr3_aa: CSVSGLAGVISEQFF; cdr3_nt: TGCAGCGTGTCCGGACTAGCGGGAGTAATATCCGAGCAGTTCTTC
d_call: .; j_call: TRBJ2-3; v_call: TRBV14; clone_size: .; cdr3_aa: CASSLRPGTSTDTQYF; cdr3_nt: TGTGCCAGCAGCCTCCGCCCGGGGACGAGCACAGATACGCAGTATTTT
d_call: .; j_call: TRBJ1-1; v_call: TRBV30; clone_size: .; cdr3_aa: CAWRPRFVPNTEAFF; cdr3_nt: TGTGCCTGGAGGCCGCGATTTGTACCGAACACTGAAGCTTTCTTT
d_call: .; j_call: TRBJ1-1; v_call: TRBV18; clone_size: .; cdr3_aa: CASSPTWGGGMNTEAFF; cdr3_nt: TGTGCCAGCTCACCCACATGGGGCGGCGGAATGAACACTGAAGCTTTCTTT
d_call: .; j_call: TRBJ2-5; v_call: TRBV7-8; clone_size: once; cdr3_aa: CASSLAPRETQYF; cdr3_nt: TGTGCCAGCAGCTTAGCGCCCAGAGAGACCCAGTACTTC
d_call: .; j_call: TRBJ1-4; v_call: TRBV30; clone_size: once; cdr3_aa: CAWYTNEKLFF; cdr3_nt: TGTGCCTGGTATACAAATGAAAAACTGTTTTTT
d_call: .; j_call: TRBJ2-7; v_call: TRBV13; clone_size: .; cdr3_aa: CASSFPGKGSYEQYF; cdr3_nt: TGTGCCAGCAGCTTCCCTGGGAAAGGATCCTACGAGCAGTACTTC
d_call: .; j_call: TRBJ1-2; v_call: TRBV28; clone_size: .; cdr3_aa: CATSQGPKNDYGYTF; cdr3_nt: TGTGCCACCTCTCAGGGCCCGAAGAACGACTATGGCTACACCTTC
d_call: .; j_call: TRBJ1-1; v_call: TRBV6-5; clone_size: .; cdr3_aa: CASSASVGTEAFF; cdr3_nt: TGTGCCAGCAGTGCCTCGGTCGGCACTGAAGCTTTCTTT
d_call: TRBD1; j_call: TRBJ2-7; v_call: TRBV27; clone_size: .; cdr3_aa: CASSWTGTYEQYF; cdr3_nt: TGTGCCAGCAGTTGGACAGGGACCTACGAGCAGTACTTC
d_call: .; j_call: TRBJ1-3; v_call: TRBV6-1; clone_size: .; cdr3_aa: CASSDSYGNTIYF; cdr3_nt: TGTGCCAGCAGCGACAGCTACGGAAACACCATATATTTT
d_call: .; j_call: TRBJ1-5; v_call: TRBV30; clone_size: .; cdr3_aa: CAWSGGGGQPQHF; cdr3_nt: TGTGCCTGGAGTGGGGGTGGGGGGCAGCCCCAGCATTTT
d_call: TRBD1; j_call: TRBJ2-2; v_call: TRBV19; clone_size: .; cdr3_aa: CASSPVGQGVTGELFF; cdr3_nt: TGTGCCAGTAGTCCAGTTGGACAGGGGGTAACCGGGGAGCTGTTTTTT
d_call: .; j_call: TRBJ1-1; v_call: TRBV7-6; clone_size: .; cdr3_aa: CASSLDSNTEAFF; cdr3_nt: TGTGCCAGCAGCTTAGACAGTAACACTGAAGCTTTCTTT
d_call: .; j_call: TRBJ2-7; v_call: TRBV19; clone_size: .; cdr3_aa: CASSSRRREQYF; cdr3_nt: TGTGCCAGTAGTTCCCGGAGGCGCGAGCAGTACTTC
d_call: TRBD1; j_call: TRBJ1-1; v_call: TRBV28; clone_size: .; cdr3_aa: CASRGQGGTEAFF; cdr3_nt: TGTGCCAGCAGAGGACAGGGTGGGACTGAAGCTTTCTTT
d_call: .; j_call: TRBJ1-5; v_call: TRBV30; clone_size: .; cdr3_aa: CAWSTTPTGPIEHF; cdr3_nt: TGTGCCTGGAGTACGACACCTACCGGGCCGATCGAGCATTTT
d_call: TRBD1; j_call: TRBJ1-1; v_call: TRBV30; clone_size: once; cdr3_aa: CALGNRGVLNTEAFF; cdr3_nt: TGTGCCTTAGGCAACAGGGGCGTCTTGAACACTGAAGCTTTCTTT
d_call: .; j_call: TRBJ1-5; v_call: TRBV2; clone_size: .; cdr3_aa: CASSEGPAGLNSNQPQHF; cdr3_nt: TGTGCCAGCAGTGAAGGTCCAGCGGGTTTAAACAGCAATCAGCCCCAGCATTTT
d_call: .; j_call: TRBJ2-7; v_call: TRBV10-3; clone_size: .; cdr3_aa: CAARVRSGGPGEQYF; cdr3_nt: TGTGCCGCTCGCGTACGGAGTGGGGGGCCGGGCGAGCAGTACTTC
d_call: .; j_call: TRBJ2-7; v_call: TRBV6-5; clone_size: .; cdr3_aa: CASRSNLEQYF; cdr3_nt: TGTGCCAGCAGATCGAACCTCGAGCAGTACTTC
d_call: .; j_call: TRBJ1-5; v_call: TRBV25-1; clone_size: .; cdr3_aa: CASRGGGGQPQHF; cdr3_nt: TGTGCCAGCAGAGGGGGGGGAGGGCAGCCCCAGCATTTT
d_call: TRBD2; j_call: TRBJ2-7; v_call: TRBV7-9; clone_size: .; cdr3_aa: CASSTLLAGELYSRNEQYF; cdr3_nt: TGTGCCAGCAGCACCCTTTTAGCGGGAGAACTTTATTCTCGGAACGAGCAGTACTTC
d_call: .; j_call: TRBJ1-1; v_call: TRBV5-4; clone_size: .; cdr3_aa: CASSFKGGNTEAFF; cdr3_nt: TGTGCCAGCAGCTTTAAGGGGGGTAACACTGAAGCTTTCTTT
d_call: TRBD1; j_call: TRBJ1-1; v_call: TRBV2; clone_size: .; cdr3_aa: CATLTGGVLNTEAFF; cdr3_nt: TGTGCCACCTTGACAGGGGGCGTTTTGAACACTGAAGCTTTCTTT
d_call: TRBD1; j_call: TRBJ1-2; v_call: TRBV27; clone_size: few; cdr3_aa: CASSLSGGGNYGYTF; cdr3_nt: TGTGCCAGCAGTTTATCAGGGGGCGGTAACTATGGCTACACCTTC
d_call: .; j_call: TRBJ2-5; v_call: TRBV11-3; clone_size: .; cdr3_aa: CASSPGLQETQYF; cdr3_nt: TGTGCCAGCAGCCCCGGCCTCCAAGAGACCCAGTACTTC
d_call: .; j_call: TRBJ1-1; v_call: TRBV28; clone_size: .; cdr3_aa: CASSHPGQGFDMNTEAFF; cdr3_nt: TGTGCCAGCAGCCACCCGGGCCAAGGATTCGATATGAACACTGAAGCTTTCTTT
d_call: .; j_call: TRBJ1-2; v_call: TRBV10-3; clone_size: .; cdr3_aa: CAISESSSRTYGYTF; cdr3_nt: TGTGCCATCAGTGAGTCGAGTAGTCGAACCTATGGCTACACCTTC